These T cell receptor beta chains were read from a single sample in a study of beta chain features in type 1 diabetes. The protocol was immunoSEQ multiplex PCR, while the TCRdb copy is restricted to in-frame clones and leaves out a portion. Here the sample spans some 410,000 clones, about an eighth being singletons. The sequenced material came from naive CD4+ T cells from blood. These receptors were obtained from a woman younger than 30 in good health. The CDR3 runs from the conserved cysteine through the conserved F or W. Each record gives: D gene, V gene, J gene, clone size, CDR3 protein, CDR3 DNA. A D gene is named only where the DNA matches it firmly. Clone size is not always given. Where it is, it says once, few, many or a class for expanded clones.

>TRBD1|TRBV7-6|TRBJ1-1|once
CASSLGTGGTNTEAFF
TGTGCCAGCAGCTTAGGGACAGGGGGGACGAACACTGAAGCTTTCTTT
>TRBD1|TRBV18|TRBJ2-6|.
CASSPGQRYVLTF
TGTGCCAGCTCACCGGGACAGCGCTACGTCCTGACTTTC
>.|TRBV15|TRBJ2-7|few
CATSRDTTYEQYF
TGTGCCACCAGCAGGGACACTACTTACGAGCAGTACTTC
>TRBD1|TRBV5-6|TRBJ2-5|.
CASSSLDRGYQETQYF
TGTGCCAGCAGCTCCCTGGACAGGGGGTACCAAGAGACCCAGTACTTC
>.|TRBV7-2|TRBJ2-7|.
CASSGAGGRSYEQYF
TGTGCCAGCAGCGGTGCCGGAGGTCGTTCCTACGAGCAGTACTTC
>.|TRBV7-2|TRBJ2-7|few
CASTFPGTYEQYF
TGTGCCAGCACCTTCCCGGGAACCTACGAGCAGTACTTC
>.|TRBV7-9|TRBJ2-5|few
CASSKGTAGQETQYF
TGTGCCAGCAGCAAGGGCACAGCCGGTCAAGAGACCCAGTACTTC
>.|TRBV4-3|TRBJ2-7|.
CASSQGATGGTYEQYF
TGCGCCAGCAGCCAAGGAGCAACGGGTGGGACCTACGAGCAGTACTTC
>TRBD2|TRBV11-2|TRBJ2-1|few
CASSLVLAGGGEQFF
TGTGCCAGCAGCTTAGTGCTAGCGGGAGGAGGTGAGCAGTTCTTC
>.|TRBV30|TRBJ1-5|.
CAWSSSGNQPQHF
TGTGCCTGGAGTTCCAGTGGCAATCAGCCCCAGCATTTT
>.|TRBV10-3|TRBJ1-6|few
CAISESELNRDSPLHF
TGTGCCATCAGTGAGTCGGAACTCAATAGGGATTCACCCCTCCACTTT
>.|TRBV30|TRBJ1-1|.
CAWKVGYYTEAFF
TGTGCCTGGAAAGTGGGTTATTACACTGAAGCTTTCTTT
>TRBD2|TRBV7-2|TRBJ2-7|few
CASSSGRAREQYF
TGTGCCAGCAGCTCTGGGAGGGCTAGAGAGCAGTACTTC
>.|TRBV29-1|TRBJ1-1|few
CSVEATREAFF
TGCAGCGTTGAAGCAACCCGCGAAGCTTTCTTT
>TRBD1|TRBV7-2|TRBJ1-4|.
CASSPDRDVEKLFF
TGTGCCAGCAGCCCCGACAGGGATGTCGAAAAACTGTTTTTT